This is a list of T cell receptor beta chains from one sample in a study of cytomegalovirus exposure and HLA in healthy donors. Repertoires were generated with immunoSEQ multiplex PCR, while TCRdb's copy carries only in-frame clones and drops some. Of some 110,000 clones listed, 60% to 75% are singletons. The material sequenced was PBMCs. The receptors derive from a male donor in good health and CMV-seropositive. Both conserved end residues are part of each CDR3. Fields, in order: V gene, J gene, clone size, D gene, CDR3 DNA, CDR3 protein. A D gene is named only where the DNA matches it firmly. Some rows have no size entry. The others give once, few or many, or a class for an expanded clone.

TRBV14	TRBJ1-3	once	TRBD1	TGTGCCAGCAGCCAAGTGGGACAGGCGTATGGAAACACCATATATTTT	CASSQVGQAYGNTIYF
TRBV4-2	TRBJ1-1	.	TRBD1	TGTGCCAGCAGCCAAGATCTTCTTTCGTTCAGGGGGCCCTCCGTGAACACTGAAGCTTTCTTT	CASSQDLLSFRGPSVNTEAFF
TRBV4-3	TRBJ1-5	.	.	TGCGCCAGCAGCCAAGATCTTTCCCGGGTTCAGCCCCAGCATTTT	CASSQDLSRVQPQHF
TRBV19	TRBJ1-1	few	.	TGTGCCAGTAGTATCAGCGGGAAAAGGGGCACTGAAGCTTTCTTT	CASSISGKRGTEAFF
TRBV6-5	TRBJ1-1	.	.	TGTGCCAGCAGTTACTCCAGTGAAGCTTTCTTT	CASSYSSEAFF
TRBV28	TRBJ2-7	.	TRBD1	TGTGCCAGCAGACTCGCGGACAGGGGCCACGAGCAGTACTTC	CASRLADRGHEQYF
TRBV28	TRBJ1-2	.	TRBD1	TGTGCCAGCAGGCGGGGGGGGACAGGGGGCGTCTATGGCTACACCTTC	CASRRGGTGGVYGYTF
TRBV25-1	TRBJ2-5	.	TRBD2	TGTGCCAGCAGTGCAAGCGGGGCCGGACAAGAGACCCAGTACTTC	CASSASGAGQETQYF
TRBV7-2	TRBJ1-1	.	TRBD1	TGTGCCAGCAGATTGGACAGGTTGAACACTGAAGCTTTCTTT	CASRLDRLNTEAFF
TRBV5-4	TRBJ2-7	.	TRBD2	TGTGCCAGCAGCCAATCACGGGGGGCCTACGAGCAGTACTTC	CASSQSRGAYEQYF
TRBV5-1	TRBJ2-1	.	TRBD1	TGCGCCAGCAGCTTCGCCACCGGGACAGGGGCTCGGGATGAGCAGTTCTTC	CASSFATGTGARDEQFF
TRBV19	TRBJ1-3	.	.	TGTGCCAGTAGTACACCGGGACACCCGAGCTCTGGAAACACCATATATTTT	CASSTPGHPSSGNTIYF
TRBV25-1	TRBJ1-5	.	TRBD1	TGTGCCAGCCAGGGACAGGCCACCAATCAGCCCCAGCATTTT	CASQGQATNQPQHF
TRBV27	TRBJ2-7	.	.	TGTGCCAGCAATACAGGGCCCCCCTACGAGCAGTACTTC	CASNTGPPYEQYF
TRBV13	TRBJ2-7	few	.	TGTGCCAGCAGCTTATACTCCTACGAGCAGTACTTC	CASSLYSYEQYF
TRBV10-3	TRBJ1-5	.	.	TGTGCCATCAGTGAGTCGAGGGGAGGTAATCAGCCCCAGAATTTT	CAISESRGGNQPQNF
TRBV30	TRBJ2-3	.	.	TGTGCCTGGAGTGTCACCGGGGGACCCACAGATACGCAGTATTTT	CAWSVTGGPTDTQYF
TRBV5-1	TRBJ2-2	.	.	TGCGCCAGCAGCTTGCTAGAGTTTGGCGGGGAGCTGTTTTTT	CASSLLEFGGELFF
TRBV29-1	TRBJ2-7	.	TRBD1	TGCAGCGTTGAAGCAGGGGGCGACTACGAGCAGTACTTC	CSVEAGGDYEQYF
TRBV15	TRBJ2-5	.	TRBD2	TGTGCCACCAGCAGAGACCGCGGGGGGGTCAGAGAGACCCAGTACTTC	CATSRDRGGVRETQYF
TRBV9	TRBJ2-1	once	TRBD2	TGTGCCAGCAGCCTTAGCGGGTTCACCTACAATGAGCAGTTCTTC	CASSLSGFTYNEQFF
TRBV7-9	TRBJ2-5	few	.	TGTTCCAGCAGCTTCAATGGCCCCTCCAGTAACTTC	CSSSFNGPSSNF
TRBV7-3	TRBJ1-1	few	.	TGTGCCAGCAGTCCTAACGAGTGGGGCCAGAACACTGAAGCTTTCTTT	CASSPNEWGQNTEAFF
TRBV15	TRBJ1-4	.	TRBD1	TGTGCCACCAGCAATAGAGGGGGACAGTTCGAAAAACTGTTTTTT	CATSNRGGQFEKLFF
TRBV14	TRBJ1-4	few	.	TGTGCCAGCAGCCAAGATGGAGGACCCGGGGAAAAACTGTTTTTT	CASSQDGGPGEKLFF
TRBV27	TRBJ1-1	few	TRBD1	TGTGCCAGCAGCAGGGACAGGGGAAGAACTGAAGCTTTCTTT	CASSRDRGRTEAFF
TRBV28	TRBJ2-7	.	.	TGTGCCAGCAGCTTTCGGGACGAGCAGTACTTC	CASSFRDEQYF
TRBV27	TRBJ2-5	.	TRBD2	TGTGCCAGCAGTTTCCGGCTAGCGGGGCCTACAAATCAAGAGACCCAGTACTTC	CASSFRLAGPTNQETQYF
TRBV28	TRBJ1-2	.	.	TGTGCCAGCGGGCTGCCCCCTAACTATGGCTACACCTTC	CASGLPPNYGYTF
TRBV6-6	TRBJ2-7	.	.	TGTGCCAGCAGTTATAGCAACTACTACGAGCAGTACTTC	CASSYSNYYEQYF
TRBV18	TRBJ1-5	.	.	TGTGCCAGCTCACCACAAGTGTTAGGGGCAAATCAGCCCCAGAATTTT	CASSPQVLGANQPQNF
TRBV9	TRBJ2-5	.	.	TGTGCCAGCAGCGTAGCGAGCTCAGAGACCCAGTACTTC	CASSVASSETQYF
TRBV19	TRBJ2-7	.	.	TGTGCCAGTGCTGCAGGGGCCTCCTACGAGCAGTACTTC	CASAAGASYEQYF
TRBV30	TRBJ2-2	.	TRBD2	TGTGCCTGGCGTCTAGCGGGAAACACCGGGGAGCTGTTTTTT	CAWRLAGNTGELFF
TRBV28	TRBJ1-1	few	.	TGTGCCAGCAGTTCCACCATCGACAGGCCTCGCCAAGCTTTCTTT	CASSSTIDRPRQAFF
TRBV7-3	TRBJ2-7	.	.	TGTGCCAGCAGCCCGGGAGCAACCTACGAGCAGTACTTC	CASSPGATYEQYF
TRBV5-4	TRBJ1-6	.	TRBD1	TGTGCCAGCAGCCTGAGGGACAGCGTCAATAATTCACCCCTCCACTTT	CASSLRDSVNNSPLHF